What follows describes a single TCR beta chain. Its antigen remains unidentified. There are no base qualities to consult, and no much larger clone falls within one base. The same CDR3 is also encoded by other DNA sequences in this sample. Using the deep immunoSEQ assay, multiplex PCR amplified TCR CDR3 regions from genomic DNA. Genomic DNA extracted from each cell subset was distributed evenly over all wells of several immunoSEQ 96-well plates, and each plate served as one replicate. For sorted subsets, around 200 ng genomic DNA, equal to 30,000 or so T cell genomes, was loaded into each replicate PCR. Purified libraries were quantified with a Qubit 3.0 fluorometer, sized on a Bioanalyzer 2100, and re-quantified with the KAPA Library Quantification kit. A separate single-read 150-cycle Illumina NextSeq 550 flow cell was used to sequence each immunoSEQ 96-well plate. Under the source paper's analysis protocol: Because the immunoSEQ output held only junctional sequences and lacked quality scores, the filtering could not match the filtering applied to full-length reads. To assign V/J genes and CDR3, sequences were annotated against IMGT germline references using PyIR, a Python wrapper for IgBLAST v1.9. Reads were removed for weak V/J assignments (E-value above 1e-6), missing CDR3, stop codons, out-of-frame junctions, or ambiguous translated residues. V3J clonotypes were defined as sequences sharing the same inferred V gene, J gene, and CDR3 amino acid sequence. The percentage overlap between two repertoires was calculated by dividing the number of shared unique clonotypes by the size of the smaller repertoire. Three approaches were used to assess repertoire richness: RTK rarefaction, the Chao1 estimator, and Recon v2.1 estimates of unobserved clonotypes. OLGA was used to compute generation probabilities for all TCRbeta clonotypes that the gDNA method yielded from a handful of donors. The table comes from immuneACCESS by way of TCRdb, which keeps in-frame sequences with V and J called. Part of the clones is missing from these tables; in studies checked, under half for an unresolved V gene and the rest for unknown reasons. V, J and clone size are those of that table, while D and trimming were read from the DNA. The sample table lists 600,000 to 700,000 clones, around four fifths of them with a count of one. The ten largest clones represent 1.5% to 2% of the sample.

The donors were healthy, HIV-negative adults who had no recently reported acute infections or vaccinations. Every donor was a Caucasian adult living in Nashville, Tennessee, USA. CD4+ T cells were enriched by magnetic negative selection; naive cells were then positively selected on CD45RA, and the negative fraction formed the memory subset. Blood was obtained by leukapheresis, after which PBMCs were separated by Ficoll-Histopaque density gradient centrifugation and cryopreserved in liquid nitrogen vapor phase. Analytical flow cytometry was used to check the purity and quantity of each magnetically sorted T cell population. Genomic DNA was isolated from each sorted fraction and quantified by UV absorbance on a Nanodrop 2000c. V is shortened by 0 bases, J by 2 bases, and the region joining them spans 12 bases. The germline V gene provides CDR1 SGHRS and CDR2 YFSETQ. The CDR3 holds 15 amino acids from the cysteine to the phenylalanine. The sequence is cut down to CDR3 DNA, 45 bases in frame from base 1.

This specimen belongs to a study of shared clonotypes between healthy human individuals (dated by TCRdb to the early 2020s). In terms of the full investigation: A few men and a couple of women, aged 18 to 49 years, made up the cohort. Per donor, three plates each were used for CD4 naive and CD4 memory, two for CD8 naive, and one for CD8 memory. Blood TCR repertoires of five healthy adults were deeply sequenced to estimate repertoire size and the extent of clonotype sharing between individuals. Libraries were prepared and TCR repertoires were sequenced by different laboratories using diverse techniques, in order to increase sequencing depth and limit assay-specific biases. Between about 0.8 and 9 billion PBMCs per donor were obtained by leukapheresis.

Study-wide conclusions, independent of this receptor: Only blood was sampled, and tissue TCR repertoires likely differ from those in blood. Sharing across a few donors was observed for around 4.8% of naive CD4, about 4% of naive CD8, 2% to 2.5% of memory CD4, and around 0.4% of memory CD8 clonotypes. Because the study included a small number of donors, the genetic and exposure-history diversity represented was limited. Incomplete sequencing was indicated by rarefaction of sorted-subset datasets, despite the large sequencing depth. Estimated clonotype richness was generally larger for naive than for memory subsets. Pairwise subsampling led to the expectation that sequencing depth would affect the degree of clonotype sharing among donors. Higher generation probabilities were observed for clonotypes shared by all four sorted-subset donors than for non-shared clonotypes.

The sample was memory CD4+ T cells sorted from blood. This sample's cell subset or site label indicates: CD45RA-negative fraction. This receptor chain uses TRBV5-1 and TRBJ2-7; the D gene could be either TRBD1 or TRBD2, each agreeing at 5 bases. This clonotype was sampled from a woman under 40 in good health. The DNA sequence is TGCGCCAGCAGCTTGGCCCCTGGGGACCCCTACGAGCAGTACTTC. This translates into CASSLAPGDPYEQYF.